The following is a T cell receptor (beta chain) sequence with its context. The ends were cut back, 1 base at V and 0 bases at J, with 8 bases in the middle. CDR1 is KGHSH and CDR2 is LQKENI in the germline V gene. The CDR3 is made up of 15 amino acids. These data come from a study of cytomegalovirus exposure and HLA in healthy donors. A multiplex PCR was run with 60 Vbeta primers and 13 Jbeta primers. Assay used: immunoSEQ multiplex PCR; TCRdb lists only in-frame clones, some missing. In the table there are 200,000 to 250,000 clones, under 90% of which are singletons. V and J are TRBV18 and TRBJ2-3, with D maybe TRBD1 (6 bases). The sequencing sample was made of PBMCs. The clonotype comes from a human donor in good health. The CDR3 spells CASSPRTASTDTQYF. As DNA, the CDR3 is TGTGCCAGCTCACCACGGACAGCTAGCACAGATACGCAGTATTTT. Full variable domain (remainder filled in from reference TRBV18 and TRBJ2-3): NAGVMQNPRHLVRRRGQEARLRCSPMKGHSHVYWYRQLPEEGLKFMVYLQKENIIDESGMPKERFSAEFPKEGPSILRIQQVVRGDSAAYFCASSPRTASTDTQYFGPGTRLTVL.